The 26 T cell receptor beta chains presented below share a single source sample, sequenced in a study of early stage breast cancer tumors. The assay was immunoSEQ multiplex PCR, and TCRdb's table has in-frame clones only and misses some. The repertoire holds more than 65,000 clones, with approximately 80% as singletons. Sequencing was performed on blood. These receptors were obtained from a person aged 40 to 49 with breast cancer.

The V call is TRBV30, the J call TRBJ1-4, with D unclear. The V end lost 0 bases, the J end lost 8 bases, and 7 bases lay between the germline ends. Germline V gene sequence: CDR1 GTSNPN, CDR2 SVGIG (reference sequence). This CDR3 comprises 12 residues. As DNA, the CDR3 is TGTGCCTGGAGTGTCCAAATAGAAAAACTGTTTTTT. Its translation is CAWSVQIEKLFF.

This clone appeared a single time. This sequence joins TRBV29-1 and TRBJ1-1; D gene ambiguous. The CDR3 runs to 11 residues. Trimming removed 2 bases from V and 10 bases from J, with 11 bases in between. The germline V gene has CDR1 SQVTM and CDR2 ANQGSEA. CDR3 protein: CSVENRRVAFF. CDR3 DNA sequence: TGCAGCGTTGAAAACCGTCGGGTAGCTTTCTTT.

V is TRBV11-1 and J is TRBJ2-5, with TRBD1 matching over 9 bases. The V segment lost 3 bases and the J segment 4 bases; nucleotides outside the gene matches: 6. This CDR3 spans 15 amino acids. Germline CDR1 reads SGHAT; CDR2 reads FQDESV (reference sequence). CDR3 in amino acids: CASSFGSGQGETQYF. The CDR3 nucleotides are TGTGCCAGCAGCTTCGGATCGGGACAGGGAGAGACCCAGTACTTC.

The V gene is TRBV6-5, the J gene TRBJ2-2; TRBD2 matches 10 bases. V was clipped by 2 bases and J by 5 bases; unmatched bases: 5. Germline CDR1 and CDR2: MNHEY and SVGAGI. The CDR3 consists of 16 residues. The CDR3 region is CASSYVSGRKTGELFF. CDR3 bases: TGTGCCAGCAGTTACGTTAGCGGGAGGAAAACCGGGGAGCTGTTTTTT.

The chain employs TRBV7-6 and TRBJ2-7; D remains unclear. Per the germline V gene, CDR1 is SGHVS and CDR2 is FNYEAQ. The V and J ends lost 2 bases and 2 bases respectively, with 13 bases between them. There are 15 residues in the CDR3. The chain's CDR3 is CASSLSPAATYEQYF. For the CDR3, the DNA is TGTGCCAGCAGCTTAAGTCCAGCCGCAACCTACGAGCAGTACTTC.

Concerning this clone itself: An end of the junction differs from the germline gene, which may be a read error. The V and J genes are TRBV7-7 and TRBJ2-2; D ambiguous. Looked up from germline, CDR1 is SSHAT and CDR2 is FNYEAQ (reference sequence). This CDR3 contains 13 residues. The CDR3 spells CASSFENTGELFF. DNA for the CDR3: TGTGCTAGCAGCTTCGAGAACACCGGGGAGCTGTTTTTT.

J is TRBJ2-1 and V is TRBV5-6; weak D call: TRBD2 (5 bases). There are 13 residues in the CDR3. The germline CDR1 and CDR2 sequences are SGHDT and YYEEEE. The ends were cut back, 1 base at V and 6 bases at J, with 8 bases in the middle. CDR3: CASSLSEGNEQFF. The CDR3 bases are TGTGCCAGCAGCTTGTCTGAGGGCAATGAGCAGTTCTTC.

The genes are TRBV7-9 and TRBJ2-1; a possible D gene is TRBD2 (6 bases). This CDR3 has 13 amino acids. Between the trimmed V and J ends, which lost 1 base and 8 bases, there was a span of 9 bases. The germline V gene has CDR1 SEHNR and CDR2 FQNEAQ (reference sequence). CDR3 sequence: CASSLVGGYEQFF. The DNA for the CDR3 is TGTGCCAGCAGCTTAGTGGGAGGCTATGAGCAGTTCTTC.

The CDR3 bases are TGTGCCAGCAGCTTAAAGGGGGGTTACACGGTAATCCCCTACGAGCAGTACTTC. It encodes CASSLKGGYTVIPYEQYF. V and J are TRBV7-9 and TRBJ2-7, with D perhaps given as TRBD1 or TRBD2 (6 bases each). Trimming shortened V by 2 bases and J by 2 bases, and 22 bases separated the two germline ends. The CDR3 has 18 amino acids. From germline, CDR1 is SEHNR and CDR2 FQNEAQ (reference sequence).

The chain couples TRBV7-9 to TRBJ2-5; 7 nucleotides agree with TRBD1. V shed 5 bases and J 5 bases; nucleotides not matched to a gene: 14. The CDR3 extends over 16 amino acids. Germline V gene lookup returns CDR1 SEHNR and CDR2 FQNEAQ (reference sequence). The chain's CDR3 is CASSSHGQPRGETQYF. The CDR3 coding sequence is TGTGCCAGCAGCAGCCATGGACAGCCCAGGGGGGAGACCCAGTACTTC.

Here the CDR3 DNA reads TGTGCCAGCAGCACGGGTCCTGGGGGAGGTCAGCCCCAGCATTTT. Translated: CASSTGPGGGQPQHF. The gene calls are TRBV28 and TRBJ1-5; weak D call: TRBD1 (5 bases). With 6 bases removed from V and 6 bases from J, the gap between germline ends came to 18 bases. Germline lookup yields CDR1 MDHEN and CDR2 SYDVKM. There are 15 residues in the CDR3. Drawing the rest from reference TRBV28 and TRBJ1-5, the complete variable domain is DVKVTQSSRYLVKRTGEKVFLECVQDMDHENMFWYRQDPGLGLRLIYFSYDVKMKEKGDIPEGYSVSREKKERFSLILESASTNQTSMYLCASSTGPGGGQPQHFGDGTRLSIL.

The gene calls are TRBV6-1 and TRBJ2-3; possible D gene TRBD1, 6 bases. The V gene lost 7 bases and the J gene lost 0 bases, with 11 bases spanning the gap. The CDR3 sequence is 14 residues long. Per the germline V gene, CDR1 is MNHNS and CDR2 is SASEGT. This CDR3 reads CASKRQESTDTQYF. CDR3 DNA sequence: TGTGCCAGCAAGAGACAGGAAAGCACAGATACGCAGTATTTT.

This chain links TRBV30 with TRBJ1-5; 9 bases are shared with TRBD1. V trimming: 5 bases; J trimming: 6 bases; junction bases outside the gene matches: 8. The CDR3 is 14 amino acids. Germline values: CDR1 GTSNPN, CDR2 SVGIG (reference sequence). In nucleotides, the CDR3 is TGTGCCTGGGGGGGACAGGGTGGGGGTCAGCCCCAGCATTTT. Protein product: CAWGGQGGGQPQHF.

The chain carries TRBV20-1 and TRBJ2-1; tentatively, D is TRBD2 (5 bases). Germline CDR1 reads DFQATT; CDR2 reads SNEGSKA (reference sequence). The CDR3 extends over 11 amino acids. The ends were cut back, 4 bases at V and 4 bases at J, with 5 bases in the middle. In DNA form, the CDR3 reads TGCAGTGCTACGGGGTACAATGAGCAGTTCTTC. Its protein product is CSATGYNEQFF.

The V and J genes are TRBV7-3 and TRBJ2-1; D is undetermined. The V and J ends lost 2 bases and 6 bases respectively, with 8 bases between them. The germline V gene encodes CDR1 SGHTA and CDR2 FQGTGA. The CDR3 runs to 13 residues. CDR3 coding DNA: TGTGCCAGCAGCTTAGCAGGTGGCAATGAGCAGTTCTTC. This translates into CASSLAGGNEQFF.

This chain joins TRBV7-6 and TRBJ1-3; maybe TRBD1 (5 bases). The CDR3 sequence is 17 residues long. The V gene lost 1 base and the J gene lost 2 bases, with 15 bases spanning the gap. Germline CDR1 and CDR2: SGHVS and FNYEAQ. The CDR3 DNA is TGTGCCAGCAGCTTAGACGTGGGGGGATCTACTGGAAACACCATATATTTT. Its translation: CASSLDVGGSTGNTIYF.

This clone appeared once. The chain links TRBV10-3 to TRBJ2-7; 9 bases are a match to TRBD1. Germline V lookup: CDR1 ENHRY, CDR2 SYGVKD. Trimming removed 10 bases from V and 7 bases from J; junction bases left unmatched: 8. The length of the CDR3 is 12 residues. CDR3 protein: CATGTGGSEQYF. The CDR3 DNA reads TGTGCCACCGGAACAGGGGGCTCAGAGCAGTACTTC.

The CDR3 region has the DNA TGCGCCAGCAGCGTGACTAGCGGGACAGCCTACAATGAGCAGTTCTTC. Its translation: CASSVTSGTAYNEQFF. V is TRBV5-1 and J is TRBJ2-1, with 11 bases matching TRBD2. The CDR3 runs 16 residues. V lost 4 bases to trimming and J lost 2 bases; unmatched junction nucleotides: 5. CDR1 SGHRS and CDR2 YFSETQ come from the germline V gene.

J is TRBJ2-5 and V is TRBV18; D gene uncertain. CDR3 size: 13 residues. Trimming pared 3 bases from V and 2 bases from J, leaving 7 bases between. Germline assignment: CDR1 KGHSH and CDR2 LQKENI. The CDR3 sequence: CASSPGEQETQYF. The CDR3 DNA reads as TGTGCCAGCTCACCGGGCGAACAAGAGACCCAGTACTTC.

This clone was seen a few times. CDR3 bases: TGTGCCAGTAGTCCCCTCGCGGGGCAGGGGCAGCCCCAGCATTTT. This sequence encodes CASSPLAGQGQPQHF. The V gene is TRBV19, the J gene TRBJ1-5; D may be TRBD1 (6 bases). With 5 bases removed from V and 7 bases from J, the gap between germline ends came to 18 bases. This CDR3 is built from 15 residues. Germline CDR1 and CDR2: LNHDA and SQIVND (reference sequence).

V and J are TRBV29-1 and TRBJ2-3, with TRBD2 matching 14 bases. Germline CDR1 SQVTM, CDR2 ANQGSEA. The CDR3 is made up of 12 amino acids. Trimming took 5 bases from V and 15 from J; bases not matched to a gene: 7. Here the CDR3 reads CSVYATSGRDYF. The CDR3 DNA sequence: TGCAGCGTTTATGCGACTAGCGGGAGGGACTATTTT.

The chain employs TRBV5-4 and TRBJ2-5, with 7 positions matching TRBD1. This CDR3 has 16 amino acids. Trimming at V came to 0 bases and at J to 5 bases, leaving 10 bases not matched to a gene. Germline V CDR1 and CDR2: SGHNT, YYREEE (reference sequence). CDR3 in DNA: TGTGCCAGCAGCTTGGCCCCGGCAGGGGGATATGAGACCCAGTACTTC. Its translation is CASSLAPAGGYETQYF.

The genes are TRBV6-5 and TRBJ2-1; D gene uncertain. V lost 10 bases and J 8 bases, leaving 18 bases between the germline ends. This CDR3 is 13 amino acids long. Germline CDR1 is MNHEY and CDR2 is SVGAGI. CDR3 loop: CATSDPPRDEQFF. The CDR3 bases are TGTGCCACCTCAGACCCTCCTCGGGATGAGCAGTTCTTC.

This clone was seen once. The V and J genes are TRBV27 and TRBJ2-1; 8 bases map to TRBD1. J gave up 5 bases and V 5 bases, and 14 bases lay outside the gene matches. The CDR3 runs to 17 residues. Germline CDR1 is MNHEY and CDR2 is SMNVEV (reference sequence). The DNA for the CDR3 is TGTGCCAGCAGTATCATTCAGGGGGCGGCTCGGAACAATGAGCAGTTCTTC. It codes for CASSIIQGAARNNEQFF.

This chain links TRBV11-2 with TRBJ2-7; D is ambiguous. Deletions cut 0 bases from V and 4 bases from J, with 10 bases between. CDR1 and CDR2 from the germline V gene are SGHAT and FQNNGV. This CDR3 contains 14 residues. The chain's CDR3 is CASSLDPSGYEQYF. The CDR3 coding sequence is TGTGCCAGCAGCTTAGATCCGTCGGGTTACGAGCAGTACTTC.

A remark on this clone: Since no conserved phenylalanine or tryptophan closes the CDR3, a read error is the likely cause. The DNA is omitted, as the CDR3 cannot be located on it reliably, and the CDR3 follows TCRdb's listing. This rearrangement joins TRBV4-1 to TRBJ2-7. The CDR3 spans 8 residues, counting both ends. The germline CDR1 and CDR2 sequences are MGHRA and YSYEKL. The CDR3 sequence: CASSPDLC.